This TCR beta chain was retrieved from a study of T cells expressing NK-cell markers. Overall study: The TCR beta repertoires originated in sorted CD3+CD56+NKG2C+, CD3+CD56+NKG2C- and CD3+CD56-NKG2C+ T cells. General study findings and limits: One observes that, in a handful of donors, these clonotypes were also the leading ones within the CD3+CD56-NKG2C+ fraction.

As regards this clonotype: No antigen is known for it.

Germline lookup yields CDR1 SGHKS and CDR2 YYEKEE (reference sequence). This CDR3 is built from 15 residues. The TCR beta cDNA came from 5'RACE template switching with UMIs. Reanalyzing the 5' RACE reads, TCRdb keeps one entry per CDR3 protein, without DNA. Recorded here are about 460,000 distinct CDR3 sequences; the top ten clones represent approximately 1.5%. The receptor comes from a woman aged 45-59 years in good health. The rearrangement uses TRBV5-5 and TRBJ2-1; with no DNA, the TCRdb D assignment of TRBD1 cannot be verified. Input material: blood T cells: a sorted CD56 or NKG2C T cell subset, CD4+ or CD8+ T cells, or bulk PBMC T cells (not recorded which). The CDR3 reads CASHFQDREYNEQFF.